This T cell receptor (beta chain) was recovered during a study of vaccination and CD4 T cells after COVID-19. The CDR3 has 15 amino acids. From germline, CDR1 is SGHTA and CDR2 FQGTGA. V lost 3 bases to trimming and J lost 4 bases, with 13 bases between them. An Oncomine TCR Beta short-read assay was used to sequence the DNA from cultured CD4+ T cells. TCRdb used MiXCR to reprocess the PCR reads, holding one entry per CDR3 protein. The table lists some 5,300 distinct CDR3 sequences, over 35% of them singletons. Regarding this clonotype: Its specificity is unknown.

The treatment is: approximately nine-day PBMC culture with coronavirus spike peptide pools or control peptides (ViraFEST assay). Following a culture period (approximately 9 days), negative selection was used to isolate CD4+ T cells. Study-wide points: In convalescent patients, a median around 89% of reactive clones appeared only post-vaccination. A comparatively limited set of convalescent patients was examined, with no early post-infection timepoints.

The receptor's source is a human donor who had recovered from COVID-19. The chain joins TRBV7-3 to TRBJ2-1; D is perhaps TRBD2 (6 bases). The material sequenced was CD4+ T cells from blood, cultured in vitro. The chain's CDR3 is CASSFGPSAYNEQFF. CDR3 in DNA: TGTGCCAGCAGCTTCGGGCCTAGCGCTTACAATGAGCAGTTCTTC.